The clone carrying this TCR beta chain was found a few times. Germline V gene sequence: CDR1 PRHDT, CDR2 FYEKMQ (reference sequence). V was trimmed by 4 bases and J by 3 bases, leaving 15 bases between them. The CDR3 has 15 amino acids. The data originate from a study of blood T cells in healthy people across ages. Next came a second PCR, run for about 7 to 12 cycles, which used a sample-barcoded 5' primer along with a J-beta primer mix. Via MiXCR, TCRdb re-called the 5' RACE reads, giving one row per CDR3 protein. Of 800,000 to 1,300,000 distinct CDR3 sequences listed, around 25% are singletons. These data also formed part of another study, on T cells of mothers and their children.

V usage is TRBV13 and J usage is TRBJ1-1, with unresolved D. The clonotype originates from a girl aged 2 to 9 in good health. Sequencing input: blood. CDR3 residues: CASSYQLGADTEAFF. Written as DNA, the CDR3 is TGTGCCAGCAGCTACCAGTTGGGTGCAGACACTGAAGCTTTCTTT.